A selection of T cell receptor beta chains follows, all from one sample in a study of shared clonotypes between healthy human individuals. Some clones are missing from TCRdb's copy, which holds only in-frame ones; the method was immunoSEQ multiplex PCR. Among around 1.6 million clones, about 98% were seen once, and the ten largest hold 0.4% to 0.45%. The source material was naive CD4+ T cells sorted from blood. Source of these receptors: a man aged 25-45 years in good health. CDR3s include the opening cysteine and the closing phenylalanine or tryptophan. The D gene is left open where the match is weak. Only some rows state a clone size, as once, few, many or a class for expanded clones.

TRBJ2-1 . . TRBV9 TGTGCCAGCAGCGGCCCCGGGACACCACAAGGAGGGGAGCAGTTCTTC CASSGPGTPQGGEQFF
TRBJ1-5 . . TRBV13 TGTGCCAGCAGCTTATCCGGGCGTAATCAGCCCCAGCATTTT CASSLSGRNQPQHF
TRBJ2-1 TRBD2 . TRBV5-1 TGCGCCAGCAGCTTGATCGGACTAGGGCAGAATGAGCAGTTCTTC CASSLIGLGQNEQFF
TRBJ2-3 . . TRBV9 TGTGCCAGCAGCGTAGGGACTCCCGTGGGCATTAGGGATACGCAGTATTTT CASSVGTPVGIRDTQYF
TRBJ2-1 TRBD2 . TRBV5-1 TGCGCCAGCCACCACGGGACTAGCGGGAGTGTTGAGCAGTTCTTC CASHHGTSGSVEQFF
TRBJ1-1 . . TRBV9 TGTGCCAGCAGCGCGATCCAGGGGCACAACACTGAAGCTTTCTTT CASSAIQGHNTEAFF
TRBJ1-5 . . TRBV10-2 TGCGCCAGCAGGGGCCGGGACTTAGGCAATCAGCCCCAGCATTTT CASRGRDLGNQPQHF
TRBJ2-7 TRBD2 once TRBV28 TGTGCCAGCAGTTTAGGTTTCCGGGGTAGCGGGAGGGCTAGCTCCTACGAGCAGTACTTC CASSLGFRGSGRASSYEQYF
TRBJ2-5 TRBD1 . TRBV18 TGTGCCAGCTCACCACTCGGACAGGGGGTCGGTGAGACCCAGTACTTC CASSPLGQGVGETQYF
TRBJ2-3 . . TRBV7-9 TGTGCCAGCAGCCCCCTGGGGGTTGCGAATACGCAGTATTTT CASSPLGVANTQYF
TRBJ2-2 TRBD2 . TRBV5-4 TGTGCCAGCGGGACTAGCGGAAACACCGGGGAGCTGTTTTTT CASGTSGNTGELFF
TRBJ1-2 . . TRBV5-4 TGTGCCAGCAGCTTGGACGCGGATAACTATGGCTACACCTTC CASSLDADNYGYTF
TRBJ2-6 TRBD1 . TRBV11-2 TGTGCCAGCAGCATCCTACCGGGACAGGGGGCTTACGGGGCCAACGTCCTGACTTTC CASSILPGQGAYGANVLTF
TRBJ2-3 . once TRBV9 TGTGCCAGCAGCGTCGGCACCGCAGATACGCAGTATTTT CASSVGTADTQYF
TRBJ2-1 TRBD2 . TRBV28 TGTGCCAGCAGTTTACTAGCGGGAGAACTCAATGAGCAGTTCTTC CASSLLAGELNEQFF
TRBJ2-1 . . TRBV10-1 TGCGCCAGCAGTGAGTCGTTTTTAGACAATGAGCAGTTCTTC CASSESFLDNEQFF
TRBJ2-5 TRBD2 . TRBV10-1 TGCGCCAGCAGTGATTCAATAGCGGGATCGTACCAAGAGACCCAGTACTTC CASSDSIAGSYQETQYF
TRBJ2-7 . . TRBV10-3 TGTGCCATCAGTGAGAATGTTGCCCCTTTCTCCGAGCAGTACTTC CAISENVAPFSEQYF
TRBJ1-3 . . TRBV6-1 TGTGCCAGCAGACTCCCGGGAGAGGGCTACACCATATATTTT CASRLPGEGYTIYF
TRBJ2-2 . . TRBV7-9 TGTGCCAGCAGCCTGGAGACAGCTCTGGCGTCCGGGGAGCTGTTTTTT CASSLETALASGELFF
TRBJ2-7 . . TRBV7-9 TGTGCCAGCTCTGGGGGCTTCGACGAGCAGTACTTC CASSGGFDEQYF
TRBJ2-3 . . TRBV27 TGTGCCAGCAGTTTATCTTTCAGACCAGATACGCAGTATTTT CASSLSFRPDTQYF
TRBJ1-1 . . TRBV28 TGTGCCAGCGCTAGGAGCACTGAAGCTTTCTTT CASARSTEAFF
TRBJ2-1 . . TRBV7-8 TGTGCCAGCAGCTTAGGCACCGGGAGCAACAATGAGCAGTTCTTC CASSLGTGSNNEQFF
TRBJ1-2 . . TRBV5-1 TGCGCCAGCAGCAATGTCGCAGACTATGGCTACACCTTC CASSNVADYGYTF
TRBJ2-1 . . TRBV15 TGTGCCACCAGCAGAGGACCCAACTACAATGAGCAGTTCTTC CATSRGPNYNEQFF
TRBJ1-1 . . TRBV5-1 TGCGCCAGCAGCTTGGCCGGGACAACGATGAACACTGAAGCTTTCTTT CASSLAGTTMNTEAFF
TRBJ1-2 . . TRBV19 TGTGCCAGTAGTATAGGAAGCGGGTATGGCTACACCTTC CASSIGSGYGYTF
TRBJ2-7 . once TRBV4-1 TGCGCCAGCAGCCAAGATCGAGGTGGGATCTACGAGCAGTACTTC CASSQDRGGIYEQYF
TRBJ1-4 . . TRBV4-1 TGCGCCAGCAGCCCAGGGGACCTAGGTAATGAAAAACTGTTTTTT CASSPGDLGNEKLFF
TRBJ1-1 . . TRBV7-8 TGTGCCAGCAGCTTCCCGGGGGACCAAGCTTTCTTT CASSFPGDQAFF
TRBJ1-3 . . TRBV7-9 TGTGCCAGCAGCCCATTCAGGGCTTCAGGAAACACCATATATTTT CASSPFRASGNTIYF
TRBJ1-4 . once TRBV27 TGTGCCAGCAGCAACCAGTGGACAACTAATGAAAAACTGTTTTTT CASSNQWTTNEKLFF
TRBJ2-1 . . TRBV15 TGTGCCACCAGCTCGGGGCGGGGTACGTACAATGAGCAGTTCTTC CATSSGRGTYNEQFF
TRBJ1-2 . once TRBV5-4 TGTGCCAGCAGCTCCGGGACCACAGAAAACTATGGCTACACCTTC CASSSGTTENYGYTF
TRBJ2-1 . . TRBV7-2 TGTGCCAGCAGCCCGGTGACCACATCGGGTTCTGAGCAGTTCTTC CASSPVTTSGSEQFF
TRBJ2-7 . . TRBV4-1 TGCGCCAGCAGCCCAGGGGAGGACTACGAGCAGTACTTC CASSPGEDYEQYF
TRBJ2-5 TRBD2 . TRBV11-2 TGTGCCAGCAGCTTAGCACCGGGACTAGCGGGAGGGAAACAAGAGACCCAGTACTTC CASSLAPGLAGGKQETQYF
TRBJ2-1 . . TRBV2 TGTGCCAGCAGGGGGTCCAATGAGCAGTTCTTC CASRGSNEQFF
TRBJ2-1 TRBD2 . TRBV6-4 TGTGCCAGCACCCCCCTAGCGGGAGGGCCCGGTGAGCAGTTCTTC CASTPLAGGPGEQFF
TRBJ2-5 TRBD1 . TRBV27 TGTGCCAGCAGACCGGGACAGGCAAACCAAGAGACCCAGTACTTC CASRPGQANQETQYF
TRBJ2-1 TRBD2 . TRBV5-1 TGCGCCAGCAGCGGCCTAGCGGATTACAATGAGCAGTTCTTC CASSGLADYNEQFF
TRBJ2-7 . . TRBV5-1 TGCGCCAGCAGCGCGGAGGGTGTGTCGCGAGAGCAGTACTTC CASSAEGVSREQYF
TRBJ2-3 . . TRBV5-1 TGCGCCAGCAGCTGGGACGGAAGCACAGATACGCAGTATTTT CASSWDGSTDTQYF
TRBJ1-2 . . TRBV28 TGTGCCAGCAGTTTTCGGTACAGGGCGCGTCGTGACTATGGCTACACCTTC CASSFRYRARRDYGYTF
TRBJ2-3 . . TRBV5-1 TGCGCCTCCCGAGTTGGGGACCGCGGCACAGATACGCAGTATTTT CASRVGDRGTDTQYF
TRBJ2-1 . . TRBV5-4 TGTGCCAGCAGCTTGAGTAATGAGCAGTTCTTC CASSLSNEQFF
TRBJ2-5 . . TRBV18 TGTGCCAGCTCACTGACAGGTCTTCAAGAGACCCAGTACTTC CASSLTGLQETQYF
TRBJ2-2 . . TRBV30 TGTGCCTGGAGTGTATTACGAACGAACACCGGGGAGCTGTTTTTT CAWSVLRTNTGELFF
TRBJ1-2 . once TRBV9 TGTGCCAGCAGCGTAGGACCGTCCTATGGCTACACCTTC CASSVGPSYGYTF
TRBJ2-7 TRBD2 . TRBV5-1 TGCGCCAGCAGCTCGGGACTAGCGGGTACCCTCTCCTACGAGCAGTACTTC CASSSGLAGTLSYEQYF
TRBJ2-3 . . TRBV7-6 TGTGCCAGCAGCCCAGCCGCGGGCAGGGGACCAGATACGCAGTATTTT CASSPAAGRGPDTQYF
TRBJ1-1 . . TRBV30 TGTGCCTGGACCTATGGGCCGAACACTGAAGCTTCCTTT CAWTYGPNTEASF
TRBJ1-5 . . TRBV19 TGTGCCAGTAGTATATGGCAGGGCTTGGGAGGCGTCAATCAGCCCCAGCATTTT CASSIWQGLGGVNQPQHF
TRBJ1-2 . . TRBV21-1 TGTGCCAGCAGCACCGGTGGCTACACCTTC CASSTGGYTF
TRBJ1-4 . . TRBV5-1 TGCGCCAGCAGCCTAACAGGGAGGGGAGAAAAACTGTTTTTT CASSLTGRGEKLFF
TRBJ2-7 . . TRBV18 TGTGCCAGCTCACCGGGAGGGGGAATTTCTGAGCCCTACGAGCAGTACTTC CASSPGGGISEPYEQYF
TRBJ1-5 . . TRBV6-6 TGTGCCAGCAGTATCCCCGGGGCAGATCAGCCCCAGCATTTT CASSIPGADQPQHF